The 17 T cell receptor beta chains in this list originate from one sample, sequenced in a study of regulatory T cells in long-lasting Graves disease. Time point noted: persistent/refractory GD, antithyroid drugs over 5 years with positive TRAb. The TCR library was made from RNA extracted from PBMCs. Researchers made TCR beta libraries by using iRepertoire HTBI primers and running Arm-PCR on CDR3 regions. TCRdb fed the multiplex PCR reads into MiXCR, producing one record per CDR3 protein. This table has about 470,000 distinct CDR3 sequences, about 22% appearing once. The input for sequencing was peripheral blood mononuclear cells (PBMCs), taken when the disease was refractory, from a patient treated with antithyroid drugs. These TCRs come from a female donor with Graves disease.

The chain combines TRBV14 with TRBJ2-5; D is unresolved. Germline lookup yields CDR1 SGHDN and CDR2 FVKESK. V lost 2 bases and J 2 bases, leaving 6 bases between the germline ends. CDR3 size: 13 residues. The CDR3 nucleotides are TGTGCCAGCAGCCAACAGCTTCAAGAGACCCAGTACTTC. Its translation is CASSQQLQETQYF. Looking up the rest from reference TRBV14 and TRBJ2-5 gives the full variable domain: EAGVTQFPSHSVIEKGQTVTLRCDPISGHDNLYWYRRVMGKEIKFLLHFVKESKQDESGMPNNRFLAERTGGTYSTLKVQPAELEDSGVYFCASSQQLQETQYFGPGTRLLVL.

This clonotype occurred many times. The CDR3 region has the DNA TGTGCCAGCACCCAAACCGGTGGCACCGGGGAGCTGTTTTTT. Translating gives CASTQTGGTGELFF. The V call is TRBV2, the J call TRBJ2-2; D unresolved. The CDR3 spans 14 residues. V was cut by 7 bases and J by 4 bases, with 13 bases left in between. Germline CDR1 reads SNHLY; CDR2 reads FYNNEI.

The genes are TRBV3-1 and TRBJ1-1; TRBD1 might be the D (5 bases). The CDR3 has 18 residues. The germline V gene has CDR1 LGHDT and CDR2 YNNKEL (reference sequence). V was trimmed by 4 bases and J by 1 base, leaving 22 bases between them. The CDR3 protein is CASSPTPGHWLANTEAFF. The CDR3 bases are TGTGCCAGCAGCCCAACCCCCGGACATTGGCTGGCGAACACTGAAGCTTTCTTT.

This clonotype appeared many times. The V and J genes are TRBV6-2 or TRBV6-3 and TRBJ1-1, with D unclear. Germline V gives CDR1 MNHEY, CDR2 SVGEGT. V was pared by 5 bases and J by 0 bases, with 7 bases between. CDR3 length: 13 residues. The CDR3 region is CASSESLNTEAFF. As DNA, the CDR3 is TGTGCCAGCAGTGAATCTCTGAACACTGAAGCTTTCTTT.

Note on this clonotype: A much larger clonotype is one base distant, so this may be a read error. This chain connects TRBV6-2 or TRBV6-3 to TRBJ1-5; D is unresolved. CDR3 length equals 15 residues. In germline, CDR1 is MNHEY, CDR2 SVGEGT. Here the CDR3 reads CVSRKRAGNNQPQHF. CDR3 DNA sequence: TGTGTCAGCAGAAAAAGAGCTGGGAACAATCAGCCCCAGCATTTT.

This clonotype was counted ten times or more. The chain has TRBV20-1 and TRBJ1-2; D is possibly TRBD1 (5 bases). Trimming cost V 3 bases and J 3 bases, with 8 bases left between them. CDR1 is DFQATT and CDR2 is SNEGSKA in the germline V gene (reference sequence). The CDR3 runs 12 residues. The CDR3 is CSASLTDYGYTF. CDR3 nucleotide sequence: TGCAGTGCTAGTTTGACAGACTATGGCTACACCTTC.

This chain uses TRBV14 with TRBJ1-1; D not certain. The CDR3 runs to 16 residues. Trimming removed 1 base from V and 2 bases from J, with 14 bases in between. CDR1 is SGHDN, CDR2 FVKESK, per germline. The CDR3 spells CASSQGYHSLNTEAFF. CDR3 nucleotide sequence: TGTGCCAGCAGCCAAGGGTATCACAGCCTAAACACTGAAGCTTTCTTT.

A word on this clonotype: This could be a read error, since a much larger clone is one nucleotide away. The rearrangement links TRBV3-1 to TRBJ2-7; 9 positions match TRBD1. Germline V gives CDR1 LGHDT, CDR2 YNNKEL (reference sequence). The CDR3 loop spans 14 amino acids. CDR3 region: CASSPGQGRYGQYF. The CDR3 DNA reads TGTGCCAGCAGCCCGGGACAGGGACGGTACGGGCAGTACTTC.

This clonotype came up many times. The chain is built from TRBV28 and TRBJ1-1; no clear D gene. Deletions cut 4 bases from V and 5 bases from J, with 11 bases between. Germline V gene lookup returns CDR1 MDHEN and CDR2 SYDVKM. The CDR3 length is 13 residues. This chain's CDR3 is CASSSSSSTEAFF. DNA of the CDR3: TGTGCCAGCAGTTCCTCTTCAAGTACTGAAGCTTTCTTT.

In its sample, this clonotype was seen a few times. CDR3 region: CSARDRGSGRAKGETQYF. In DNA form, the CDR3 reads TGCAGTGCTAGAGATAGGGGGAGCGGGAGGGCCAAAGGAGAGACCCAGTACTTC. This rearrangement joins TRBV20-1 to TRBJ2-5, with 10 bases matching TRBD2. Germline V gives CDR1 DFQATT, CDR2 SNEGSKA (reference sequence). The CDR3 loop spans 18 amino acids. V shed 0 bases, J shed 4 bases, and the junction held 14 bases outside the gene matches.

This clonotype was counted between two and nine times. J is TRBJ2-2 and V is TRBV19; a possible D gene is TRBD2 (6 bases). V lost 1 base, J lost 5 bases, and 14 bases lay in between. CDR3 length equals 16 residues. From germline, CDR1 is LNHDA and CDR2 SQIVND (reference sequence). CDR3 coding DNA: TGTGCCAGTAGTATAGTTCCGGGAGTATCTACCGGGGAGCTGTTTTTT. Translating it yields CASSIVPGVSTGELFF.

The chain recombines TRBV7-3 with TRBJ2-2; possibly TRBD2 for D (6 bases). There are 17 residues in the CDR3. Deletions cut 5 bases from V and 10 bases from J, with 26 bases between. The germline V gene has CDR1 SGHTA and CDR2 FQGTGA. In DNA, the CDR3 is TGTGCCAGCAGCCCTCGCCTGTCGGCGACTAGTGGAAAGGAGCTGTTTTTT. It codes for CASSPRLSATSGKELFF.

At least ten counts were recorded for this clonotype. The genes are TRBV20-1 and TRBJ2-7; 8 bases align to TRBD1. Germline V gene sequence: CDR1 DFQATT, CDR2 SNEGSKA (reference sequence). Losses at the gene ends were 6 bases for V and 3 bases for J; bases not matched to a gene: 13. The CDR3 runs 15 residues. CDR3 in DNA: TGCAGTGCCCGGGGTGAACAGGGGGTGGTCTACGAGCAGTACTTC. Amino acids: CSARGEQGVVYEQYF.

This clonotype showed up many times. The genes are TRBV7-9 and TRBJ1-4; D gene ambiguous. Germline V CDR1 and CDR2: SEHNR, FQNEAQ (reference sequence). The CDR3 has 16 residues. V shed 4 bases and J shed 7 bases, with 19 bases lying between them. The DNA of the CDR3 is TGTGCCAGCAGCTACCCCGCGGACCCCGACGGTGAAAAACTGTTTTTT. The encoded protein is CASSYPADPDGEKLFF. Drawing the rest from reference TRBV7-9 and TRBJ1-4, the complete variable domain is DTGVSQNPRHKITKRGQNVTFRCDPISEHNRLYWYRQTLGQGPEFLTYFQNEAQLEKSRLLSDRFSAERPKGSFSTLEIQRTEQGDSAMYLCASSYPADPDGEKLFFGSGTQLSVL.

The table lists this clonotype with many counts. This rearrangement joins TRBV28 to TRBJ2-7; D not certain. V was cut by 4 bases and J by 2 bases, with 9 bases left in between. This CDR3 has 13 amino acids. Per the germline V gene, CDR1 is MDHEN and CDR2 is SYDVKM. CDR3 amino acids: CASSSDPPYEQYF. The CDR3 bases are TGTGCCAGCAGTTCCGACCCCCCCTACGAGCAGTACTTC.

At least ten counts were recorded for this clonotype. The gene calls are TRBV7-2 and TRBJ2-7; 10 bases line up with TRBD1. Germline assignment: CDR1 SGHTA and CDR2 FQGNSA. V lost 5 bases, J lost 2 bases, and 3 bases stayed unmatched. This CDR3 region has 14 residues. The CDR3 region has the DNA TGTGCCAGCAGCCCGGACAGGGGGACCTACGAGCAGTACTTC. Translating it yields CASSPDRGTYEQYF.

With respect to this clonotype: A much larger clone differs by one base, so this may be a read error. The chain has TRBV6-2 or TRBV6-3 and TRBJ1-1; no firm D call. The CDR3 consists of 14 residues. Germline V lookup: CDR1 MNHEY, CDR2 SVGEGT. The CDR3 DNA reads TGTGCCAGCAGTGAATGGTACAAGAACACTGGAGCTTTCTTT. This codes for CASSEWYKNTGAFF.